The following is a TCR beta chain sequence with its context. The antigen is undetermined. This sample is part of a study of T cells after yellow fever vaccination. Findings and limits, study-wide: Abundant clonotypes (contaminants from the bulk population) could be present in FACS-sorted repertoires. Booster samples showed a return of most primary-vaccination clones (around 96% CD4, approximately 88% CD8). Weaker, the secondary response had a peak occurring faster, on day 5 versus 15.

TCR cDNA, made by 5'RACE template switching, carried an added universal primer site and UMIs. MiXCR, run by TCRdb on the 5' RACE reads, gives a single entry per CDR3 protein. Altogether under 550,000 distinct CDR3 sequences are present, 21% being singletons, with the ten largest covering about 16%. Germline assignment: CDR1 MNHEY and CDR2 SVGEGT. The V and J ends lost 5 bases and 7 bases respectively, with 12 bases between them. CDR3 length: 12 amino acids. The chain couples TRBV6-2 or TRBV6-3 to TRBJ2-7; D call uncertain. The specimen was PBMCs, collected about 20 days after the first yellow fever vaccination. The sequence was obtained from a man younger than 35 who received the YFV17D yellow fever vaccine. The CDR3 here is CASSPRTREQYV. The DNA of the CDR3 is TGTGCCAGCAGTCCCCGGACGAGGGAGCAGTACGTC.